Listed below are T cell receptor beta chains from one sample, sequenced in a study of technical replicates of blood from several donors. Sequenced by immunoSEQ multiplex PCR; TCRdb stores in-frame clones only, minus some. The sample yields about 82,000 clones, approximately 94% seen once. Sequencing was performed on T cells isolated from PBMCs. The receptors here all came from a human donor in good health. The CDR3 runs from the conserved cysteine through the conserved F or W. A D gene is named only where the DNA matches it firmly. Clone size, where shown, is once, few, many, or a class for clones that have expanded.

>NA|TRBV5-8|TRBJ1-5|NA
CASSPPRAQPQHF
TGTGCCAGCAGCCCGCCCAGGGCTCAGCCCCAGCATTTT
>NA|TRBV5-1|TRBJ1-1|TRBD1
CASSLADRMNTEAFF
TGCGCCAGCAGCTTGGCGGACAGGATGAACACTGAAGCTTTCTTT
>NA|TRBV5-1|TRBJ1-4|TRBD1
CASSPHRGINEKLFF
TGCGCCAGCAGCCCCCACAGGGGGATCAATGAAAAACTGTTTTTT
>NA|TRBV10-3|TRBJ2-5|NA
CAISESAGETQYF
TGTGCCATCAGTGAGTCAGCAGGGGAGACCCAGTACTTC
>NA|TRBV7-2|TRBJ2-7|TRBD1
CASSPRDSLIYEQYF
TGTGCCAGCAGCCCCAGGGACAGTCTGATCTACGAGCAGTACTTC
>NA|TRBV29-1|TRBJ2-7|TRBD2
CSVGLAGDNEQYF
TGCAGCGTTGGACTAGCGGGAGACAACGAGCAGTACTTC
>NA|TRBV2|TRBJ1-5|NA
CASSDRGQPQHF
TGTGCCAGCAGTGACAGGGGCCAGCCCCAGCATTTT
>NA|TRBV6-1|TRBJ1-3|NA
CASSRREQVGNTIYF
TGTGCCAGCTCCCGGCGGGAACAGGTTGGAAACACCATATATTTT
>NA|TRBV9|TRBJ2-3|TRBD1
CASSAGLGGSPVTDTQYF
TGTGCCAGCAGCGCCGGCTTAGGGGGCTCCCCTGTCACAGATACGCAGTATTTT
>NA|TRBV29-1|TRBJ1-1|NA
CSADRNNEAFF
TGCAGCGCAGACAGGAACAATGAAGCTTTCTTT
>NA|TRBV19|TRBJ2-7|TRBD1
CASSISGQGYEQYF
TGTGCCAGTAGTATATCGGGACAGGGCTACGAGCAGTACTTC
>NA|TRBV29-1|TRBJ1-2|TRBD1
CSVNPGQSYGYTF
TGCAGCGTTAATCCGGGACAGAGCTATGGCTACACCTTC
>once|TRBV19|TRBJ2-3|TRBD1
CASSPGGGRYTDTQYF
TGTGCCAGTAGTCCAGGGGGTGGAAGGTACACAGATACGCAGTATTTT
>NA|TRBV4-1|TRBJ2-7|NA
CASSQAGGGPYEQYF
TGCGCCAGCAGCCAAGCTGGCGGCGGCCCCTACGAGCAGTACTTC
>NA|TRBV6-1|TRBJ2-2|NA
CASSEPGTPGELFF
TGTGCCAGCAGTGAACCGGGAACCCCCGGGGAGCTGTTTTTT
>NA|TRBV5-1|TRBJ2-5|TRBD1
CASSLGTGGGETQYF
TGCGCCAGCAGCTTGGGGACAGGGGGGGGCGAGACCCAGTACTTC
>NA|TRBV28|TRBJ1-3|TRBD1
CASRATGAGNTIYF
TGTGCCAGCAGGGCGACAGGGGCTGGAAACACCATATATTTT
>NA|TRBV7-2|TRBJ2-1|TRBD1
CASSSGTDLNEQFF
TGTGCCAGCAGCTCCGGGACAGACTTGAATGAGCAGTTCTTC
>NA|TRBV14|TRBJ2-2|NA
CASSQEQGAGELFF
TGTGCCAGCAGCCAAGAACAGGGAGCCGGGGAGCTGTTTTTT
>NA|TRBV15|TRBJ2-1|NA
CATSRELPTGGKFF
TGTGCCACCAGCAGAGAACTGCCGACTGGGGGGAAGTTCTTC
>few|TRBV4-2|TRBJ1-1|NA
CASSQDGGTEAFF
TGTGCCAGCAGCCAAGATGGCGGGACTGAAGCTTTCTTT
>NA|TRBV7-2|TRBJ1-3|NA
CASSFLPEGNTIYF
TGTGCCAGCAGCTTTCTACCGGAGGGAAACACCATATATTTT
>NA|TRBV2|TRBJ2-3|TRBD2
CASSAAGGGTDTQYF
TGTGCCAGCAGTGCGGCGGGAGGGGGCACAGATACGCAGTATTTT